One and the same sample provided the 5 T cell receptor beta chains below, sequenced in a study of blood T cell repertoires in COVID-19. Here immunoSEQ multiplex PCR was the method, and the copy in TCRdb shows in-frame clones only, minus some. This table has 150,000 to 200,000 clones, 82% appearing once. Source material: peripheral blood. Every receptor here comes from a woman aged 55-69 years with COVID-19, enrolled during active disease.

The chain couples TRBV19 to TRBJ2-5; 12 nucleotides align to TRBD2. The CDR3 length is 14 residues. Germline assignment: CDR1 LNHDA and CDR2 SQIVND (reference sequence). V was clipped by 10 bases and J by 2 bases; unmatched bases: 5. CDR3 in amino acids: CATRLAGDQETQYF. DNA for the CDR3: TGTGCCACTAGACTAGCGGGAGATCAAGAGACCCAGTACTTC. The variable domain in full, with the rest retrieved from reference TRBV19 and TRBJ2-5, is DGGITQSPKYLFRKEGQNVTLSCEQNLNHDAMYWYRQDPGQGLRLIYYSQIVNDFQKGDIAEGYSVSREKKESFPLTVTSAQKNPTAFYLCATRLAGDQETQYFGPGTRLLVL.

The chain is built from TRBV27 and TRBJ2-4; 12 nucleotides line up with TRBD2. The CDR3 loop spans 16 amino acids. Germline CDR1 is MNHEY and CDR2 is SMNVEV (reference sequence). J was trimmed by 4 bases and V by 4 bases; bases with no gene match: 5. The CDR3 sequence: CASSSRGTSGKNIQYF. The CDR3 DNA is TGTGCCAGCAGTTCTAGAGGGACTAGCGGGAAAAACATTCAGTACTTC.

This chain links TRBV6-6 with TRBJ1-4; no clear D gene. Germline V CDR1 and CDR2: MNHNY, SVGAGI (reference sequence). This CDR3 has 13 amino acids. Trimming removed 4 bases from V and 8 bases from J, with 11 bases in between. The CDR3 sequence: CASSWRTGEKLFF. The DNA of the CDR3 is TGTGCCAGCAGTTGGCGGACGGGGGAAAAACTGTTTTTT.

The chain joins TRBV19 to TRBJ2-1; D is possibly TRBD1 (6 bases). The germline CDR1 and CDR2 sequences are LNHDA and SQIVND (reference sequence). Trimming took 2 bases from V and 9 from J, leaving 11 bases between them. This CDR3 has 13 amino acids. The CDR3 DNA reads as TGTGCCAGTAGTATAACAGGGAGACCTGAGCAGTTCTTC. Translated, it gives CASSITGRPEQFF.

V usage is TRBV29-1 and J usage is TRBJ1-2, with 7 bases identical to TRBD1. V dropped 4 bases and J dropped 3; count of bases not matched to a gene: 8. The CDR3 runs 14 residues. Germline V gives CDR1 SQVTM, CDR2 ANQGSEA. The CDR3 protein is CSVGSGGWDYGYTF. In nucleotides, the CDR3 is TGCAGCGTTGGGTCAGGGGGTTGGGACTATGGCTACACCTTC.